The 27 T cell receptor beta chains in this list originate from one sample, sequenced in a study of blood T cell repertoires in COVID-19. The protocol was immunoSEQ multiplex PCR, while the TCRdb copy is restricted to in-frame clones and leaves out a portion. Of under 45,000 clones in the sample, around 83% were seen once. Sequenced input: peripheral blood. The receptors stem from a woman at least 80 years old with active or convalescent COVID-19.

The table lists this clone with a few counts. V and J are TRBV28 and TRBJ1-1; D unclear. Germline V gene lookup returns CDR1 MDHEN and CDR2 SYDVKM. CDR3 length equals 14 residues. V was cut by 5 bases and J by 1 base, with 11 bases left in between. The CDR3 coding sequence is TGTGCCAGCAGTCCGATGGTCAGGAACACTGAAGCTTTCTTT. Protein product: CASSPMVRNTEAFF.

The chain links TRBV5-1 to TRBJ1-1, with D tentatively TRBD1 (6 bases). With 8 bases removed from V and 6 bases from J, the gap between germline ends came to 17 bases. CDR1 SGHRS and CDR2 YFSETQ come from the germline V gene. The CDR3 is made up of 13 amino acids. CDR3 loop: CASSRGNSAEAFF. DNA for the CDR3: TGCGCCAGTTCCAGGGGAAATAGCGCTGAAGCTTTCTTT.

This sequence joins TRBV23-1 and TRBJ2-7, with D perhaps matching TRBD2 (5 bases). TRBV23-1 is noted as an ORF with a role that remains uncertain. The CDR3 has 15 amino acids. Trimming removed 2 bases from V and 13 bases from J, with 24 bases in between. The CDR3: CASSQSEGWATSVYF. The CDR3 DNA follows: TGCGCCAGCAGTCAAAGTGAGGGTTGGGCAACGAGTGTTTACTTC.

The V gene is TRBV27, the J gene TRBJ2-7; a weak D match, TRBD1 (6 bases). The ends were cut back, 5 bases at V and 4 bases at J, with 12 bases in the middle. This CDR3 has 13 residues. CDR1 is MNHEY, CDR2 SMNVEV, per germline (reference sequence). The CDR3 spells CASSKTGFYEQYF. In DNA, the CDR3 is TGTGCCAGCAGTAAAACAGGGTTTTACGAGCAGTACTTC.

CDR3 amino acids: CAWSRVSGNTIYF. In DNA, the CDR3 is TGTGCCTGGAGTCGGGTCTCTGGAAACACCATATATTTT. The chain uses TRBV30 and TRBJ1-3; D remains unclear. The CDR3 is made up of 13 amino acids. The V gene's germline CDR1 is GTSNPN and CDR2 SVGIG (reference sequence). V shed 2 bases and J shed 0 bases, with 5 bases lying between them.

The chain combines TRBV18 with TRBJ2-7; TRBD1 is a possible D gene (6 bases). This CDR3 is built from 13 residues. CDR1 is KGHSH and CDR2 is LQKENI in the germline V gene. Trimming removed 1 base from V and 7 bases from J, with 11 bases in between. The CDR3 nucleotides are TGTGCCAGCTCACCACGGGACCAGGGGGAGCAGTACTTC. Residues: CASSPRDQGEQYF.

The chain carries TRBV7-9 and TRBJ1-3; 10 nucleotides agree with TRBD1. The CDR3 is 17 amino acids. Germline V gene lookup returns CDR1 SEHNR and CDR2 FQNEAQ (reference sequence). V was clipped by 5 bases and J by 0 bases; unmatched bases: 7. The CDR3 nucleotides are TGTGCCAGCAGCGCGCGCCGGACAGGGGGCTCTGGAAACACCATATATTTT. Translated: CASSARRTGGSGNTIYF.

The gene calls are TRBV19 and TRBJ1-5; D is perhaps TRBD1 (6 bases). Between the trimmed V and J ends, which lost 10 bases and 3 bases, there was a span of 10 bases. In germline, CDR1 is LNHDA, CDR2 SQIVND (reference sequence). The CDR3 totals 12 residues. The CDR3 is CATGDINQPQHF. The CDR3 DNA is TGTGCCACCGGGGACATCAATCAGCCCCAGCATTTT. The full variable domain, its missing parts supplied by reference TRBV19 and TRBJ1-5, is DGGITQSPKYLFRKEGQNVTLSCEQNLNHDAMYWYRQDPGQGLRLIYYSQIVNDFQKGDIAEGYSVSREKKESFPLTVTSAQKNPTAFYLCATGDINQPQHFGDGTRLSIL.

This clone was seen once. The chain is built from TRBV19 and TRBJ2-7, with no clear D. The germline V and J ends were trimmed by 4 bases and 6 bases, with 16 bases remaining between them. Per germline, CDR1 LNHDA and CDR2 SQIVND (reference sequence). This CDR3 contains 14 residues. This CDR3 reads CASSRLNSPTEQYF. As DNA, the CDR3 is TGTGCCAGTAGTAGACTTAATTCGCCGACCGAGCAGTACTTC.

The genes are TRBV10-3 and TRBJ2-1; no reliable D call. The CDR3 loop spans 12 amino acids. Germline values: CDR1 ENHRY, CDR2 SYGVKD. Trimming took 2 bases from V and 4 from J, leaving 3 bases between them. CDR3 sequence (DNA): TGTGCCATCAGTGAGCGGTACAATGAGCAGTTCTTC. This sequence encodes CAISERYNEQFF.

This clone was found once. The J gene is TRBJ1-5, the V gene TRBV4-1; D remains ambiguous. This CDR3 spans 19 amino acids. V gave up 4 bases and J gave up 0 bases, with 22 bases separating them. The germline gives CDR1 MGHRA, CDR2 YSYEKL. CDR3 residues: CASSPSYSPRGVSNQPQHF. The CDR3 coding sequence is TGCGCCAGCAGCCCCTCATACTCCCCACGCGGGGTTAGCAATCAGCCCCAGCATTTT.

The chain uses TRBV30 and TRBJ2-5; perhaps TRBD2 as D (6 bases). The germline gives CDR1 GTSNPN, CDR2 SVGIG (reference sequence). The CDR3 has 15 residues. Trimming cost V 4 bases and J 2 bases, with 17 bases left between them. CDR3 nucleotide sequence: TGTGCCTGGATGGGGAAGGTAGCGGAACAAGAGACCCAGTACTTC. It translates to CAWMGKVAEQETQYF.

The rearrangement joins TRBV7-2 to TRBJ1-5, with 9 positions matching TRBD1. Germline V gives CDR1 SGHTA, CDR2 FQGNSA. The CDR3 has 15 residues. Trimming at V came to 4 bases and at J to 2 bases, leaving 3 bases not matched to a gene. The DNA of the CDR3 is TGTGCCAGCAGCTCCCGGACAGGGGGCAATCAGCCCCAGCATTTT. Translated: CASSSRTGGNQPQHF.

The chain uses TRBV2 and TRBJ1-4; a weak D match, TRBD1 (5 bases). Germline V gene data show CDR1 as SNHLY and CDR2 as FYNNEI. V was pared by 8 bases and J by 8 bases, with 21 bases between. The CDR3 consists of 15 residues. CDR3 sequence reads: CASDGTLAGGEKLFF. The CDR3 DNA sequence: TGTGCCAGCGACGGGACTCTCGCTGGGGGGGAAAAACTGTTTTTT. The whole variable domain, remainder taken from reference TRBV2 and TRBJ1-4, is EPEVTQTPSHQVTQMGQEVILRCVPISNHLYFYWYRQILGQKVEFLVSFYNNEISEKSEIFDDQFSVERPDGSNFTLKIRSTKLEDSAMYFCASDGTLAGGEKLFFGSGTQLSVL.

This chain connects TRBV28 to TRBJ2-7, with D uncertain. V lost 4 bases and J lost 1, with 20 bases in between. CDR3 length equals 17 residues. CDR1 MDHEN and CDR2 SYDVKM come from the germline V gene. The CDR3 is CASSSLSGNGASYEQYF. DNA of the CDR3: TGTGCCAGCAGTTCCCTGTCGGGTAACGGCGCTTCCTACGAGCAGTACTTC.

The chain couples TRBV6-2 or TRBV6-3 to TRBJ1-1; 9 bases map to TRBD1. CDR3 length: 15 amino acids. The germline V gene encodes CDR1 MNHEY and CDR2 SVGEGT. The junction had 5 bases not matched to a gene; V was cut back by 6 bases and J by 0 bases. The CDR3 protein is CASSRNRGLNTEAFF. The CDR3 nucleotides are TGTGCCAGCAGCCGGAACAGGGGGCTGAACACTGAAGCTTTCTTT.

J is TRBJ2-1 and V is TRBV7-6; maybe TRBD2 (5 bases). Germline V gene sequence: CDR1 SGHVS, CDR2 FNYEAQ. The CDR3 totals 13 residues. Trimming stripped 4 bases from V and 7 bases from J, with 11 bases between. CDR3 region: CASSSNGKNEQFF. The CDR3 nucleotides read TGTGCCAGCAGCTCAAACGGGAAAAATGAGCAGTTCTTC. Together with reference TRBV7-6 and TRBJ2-1, the CDR3 gives the full variable domain: GAGVSQSPRYKVTKRGQDVALRCDPISGHVSLYWYRQALGQGPEFLTYFNYEAQQDKSGLPNDRFSAERPEGSISTLTIQRTEQRDSAMYRCASSSNGKNEQFFGPGTRLTVL.

The V and J genes are TRBV6-5 and TRBJ2-7; 9 bases fit TRBD1. Germline V gene sequence: CDR1 MNHEY, CDR2 SVGAGI. Trimming took 8 bases from V and 6 from J; bases not matched to a gene: 5. This CDR3 has 12 residues. The CDR3 DNA sequence: TGTGCCAGCCTCACAGGGGGCACCGAGCAGTACTTC. Its translation is CASLTGGTEQYF.

This clone was seen ten or more times. The chain is built from TRBV5-1 and TRBJ2-1; D might be TRBD2 (6 bases). V was pared by 0 bases and J by 7 bases, with 14 bases between. Germline values: CDR1 SGHRS, CDR2 YFSETQ. This CDR3 spans 15 amino acids. The CDR3 DNA follows: TGCGCCAGCAGCTTGGATGGCGGGACGGGGAATGAGCAGTTCTTC. Translated: CASSLDGGTGNEQFF.

Details on this clone: Relative to the germline gene, one junction end is altered; a read error may explain this. The V gene is TRBV18, the J gene TRBJ2-2; D is possibly TRBD1 (6 bases). Germline V gene data show CDR1 as KGHSH and CDR2 as LQKENI. This CDR3 region has 15 residues. This chain's CDR3 is CTSSPGAQDTGELFF. The CDR3 coding sequence is TGTACCAGCTCACCAGGGGCTCAAGACACCGGGGAGCTGTTTTTT.

This clone was observed a handful of times. The chain couples TRBV19 to TRBJ1-3, with 8 bases that match TRBD1. The CDR3 totals 15 residues. CDR1 is LNHDA and CDR2 is SQIVND in the germline V gene (reference sequence). After removal of 4 bases from V and 3 bases from J, the junction contained 5 bases not matched to a gene. The DNA of the CDR3 is TGTGCCAGTAGTACAGGGGGCACTAATGGAAACACCATATATTTT. Protein product: CASSTGGTNGNTIYF.

The chain has TRBV14 and TRBJ1-1; D might be TRBD1 (5 bases). Germline V CDR1 and CDR2: SGHDN, FVKESK. This CDR3 has 14 amino acids. The germline V and J ends were trimmed by 5 bases and 5 bases, with 15 bases remaining between them. The CDR3 region has the DNA TGTGCCAGCAGCAAGACTCAGGCAGGGACTGAAGCTTTCTTT. Protein sequence: CASSKTQAGTEAFF.

This clone was counted between two and nine times. The chain has TRBV29-1 and TRBJ2-1; the match to TRBD1 covers 9 bases. CDR1 is SQVTM, CDR2 ANQGSEA, per germline. Trimming took 4 bases from V and 2 from J; bases not matched to a gene: 6. The CDR3 sequence is 15 residues long. This CDR3 is CSVATGTGPYNEQFF. DNA of the CDR3: TGCAGCGTTGCAACCGGGACAGGGCCCTACAATGAGCAGTTCTTC.

This clone has only one observation. This chain links TRBV29-1 with TRBJ1-2; perhaps TRBD1 as D (6 bases). The CDR3 is 14 residues long. Trimming took off 6 bases at V and 0 bases at J, with 14 bases between the two ends. The V gene's germline CDR1 is SQVTM and CDR2 ANQGSEA. Written as DNA, the CDR3 is TGCAGCGTCGAAACAGGGACCGCTAACTATGGCTACACCTTC. Translated, it gives CSVETGTANYGYTF.

The gene calls are TRBV27 and TRBJ1-3; 7 bases map to TRBD1. Germline trimming cut 6 bases from V and 0 bases from J; bases unmatched to any gene: 8. This CDR3 has 16 residues. Germline CDR1 is MNHEY and CDR2 is SMNVEV (reference sequence). The CDR3 DNA reads TGTGCCAGCAGCCGACAGGGCCCCGTCTCTGGAAACACCATATATTTT. Its protein is CASSRQGPVSGNTIYF.

The gene calls are TRBV28 and TRBJ1-1, with D unresolved. The CDR3 loop spans 13 amino acids. Trimming left V 6 bases short and J 6 bases short, with 14 bases between. CDR1 and CDR2 (germline): MDHEN, SYDVKM. DNA of the CDR3: TGTGCCAGCAGGTCTTCTAGGCCACCTGAAGCTTTCTTT. Protein sequence: CASRSSRPPEAFF.

CDR3 protein: CASRTRIDRDTFYEQYF. In DNA, the CDR3 is TGTGCCAGCAGGACCCGTATTGACCGGGACACCTTCTACGAGCAGTACTTC. The chain uses TRBV28 and TRBJ2-7; D is perhaps TRBD1 (6 bases). Trimming took 6 bases from V and 3 from J, leaving 24 bases between them. The CDR3 sequence is 17 residues long. CDR1 MDHEN and CDR2 SYDVKM come from the germline V gene.